These T cell receptor beta chains were read from a single sample in a study. TCRdb ran MiXCR on the 5' RACE reads and lists one entry per CDR3 protein. This sample yields 5,200 or so distinct CDR3 sequences, of which just over 70% are seen a single time; almost 3.5% belongs to the top ten. Sequences were obtained from naive CD4+ T cells sorted from blood. The receptors shown here come from a female donor with breast cancer. CDR3s include the opening cysteine and the closing phenylalanine or tryptophan. Fields, in order: D gene, clone size, J gene, V gene, CDR3 protein, CDR3 DNA. A D gene is named only where the DNA matches it firmly. Not every row has a clone size; where given, it reads once, few, many or a size class.

TRBD2 - TRBJ2-1 TRBV7-2 CASSLASGNFYNEQFF TGTGCCAGCAGCTTAGCTAGCGGGAATTTCTACAATGAGCAGTTCTTC
TRBD1 - TRBJ2-2 TRBV20-1 CSAGQAGELFF TGCAGTGCTGGACAGGCCGGGGAGCTGTTTTTT
- - TRBJ1-2 TRBV11-3 CASSQDRDGYTF TGTGCCAGCAGCCAAGATCGAGATGGCTACACCTTC
- - TRBJ2-1 TRBV29-1 CSGGKRYNEQFF TGCAGCGGGGGCAAACGTTACAATGAGCAGTTCTTC
TRBD1 - TRBJ2-5 TRBV4-2 CASSQGRSGWPSHQGEETQYF TGTGCCAGCAGCCAAGGTCGATCTGGGTGGCCGAGTCACCAGGGGGAAGAGACCCAGTACTTC
- - TRBJ1-2 TRBV7-2 CASSLDLYGYTF TGTGCCAGCAGCTTAGACCTCTATGGCTACACCTTC
TRBD1 - TRBJ1-3 TRBV10-2 CASRASGGSGNTIYF TGCGCCAGTAGAGCATCAGGGGGCTCTGGAAACACCATATATTTT
TRBD2 - TRBJ2-3 TRBV3-1 CASSQGRGGVADTQYF TGTGCCAGCAGCCAAGGGCGGGGGGGTGTAGCAGATACGCAGTATTTT
- - TRBJ2-3 TRBV4-2 CASCQGFGAGTDTQYF TGTGCCAGCTGTCAGGGGTTCGGGGCCGGTACAGATACGCAGTATTTT
TRBD2 - TRBJ2-1 TRBV7-2 CASSPAGTRRFF TGTGCCAGCAGCCCCGCCGGGACTAGGCGGTTCTTC
TRBD1 - TRBJ2-1 TRBV6-5 CASSSLTGTGLRNEQFF TGTGCCAGCAGTTCCCTAACCGGGACAGGTCTACGCAATGAGCAGTTCTTC
TRBD2 - TRBJ2-3 TRBV20-1 CSAHGLAGPDTQYF TGCAGTGCTCACGGACTAGCGGGGCCGGATACGCAGTATTTT
- - TRBJ1-1 TRBV6-5 CASSSTGLGLRAFF TGTGCCAGCAGCTCCACGGGGCTCGGCCTGAGAGCTTTCTTT
- - TRBJ2-7 TRBV5-1 CASSLSPNYEQYF TGCGCCAGCAGCTTGTCGCCCAACTACGAGCAGTACTTC
TRBD2 - TRBJ2-3 TRBV5-1 CASSFSGATDTQYF TGCGCCAGCAGCTTTAGCGGGGCCACAGATACGCAGTATTTT
- once TRBJ2-7 TRBV20-1 CSAGDPSAGYEQYF TGCAGTGCTGGAGATCCTAGCGCTGGCTACGAGCAGTACTTC
- - TRBJ2-7 TRBV6-5 CASSYSASYEQYF TGTGCCAGCAGTTACTCGGCGTCTTACGAGCAGTACTTC
- - TRBJ2-5 TRBV7-2 CASSPYLGLETQYF TGTGCCAGCAGCCCCTACTTGGGATTGGAGACCCAGTACTTC
- - TRBJ2-1 TRBV24-1 CATSEPGRTNNEQFF TGTGCCACCAGTGAACCGGGACGGACCAACAATGAGCAGTTCTTC
TRBD1 few TRBJ2-1 TRBV11-2 CASRQRQGAYNEQFF TGTGCCAGCAGACAGCGACAGGGGGCCTACAATGAGCAGTTCTTC
- - TRBJ1-1 TRBV7-2 CASSFGPTEAFF TGTGCCAGCAGCTTTGGCCCCACTGAAGCTTTCTTT
TRBD2 - TRBJ2-6 TRBV27 CASSSRGGSGANVLTF TGTGCCAGCAGTTCCCGCGGGGGCTCTGGGGCCAACGTCCTGACTTTC
- few TRBJ2-5 TRBV6-5 CASSALRAGTQYF TGTGCCAGCAGTGCCTTGAGGGCGGGGACCCAGTACTTC
TRBD1 - TRBJ1-2 TRBV6-1 CASTSGTGDAGYTF TGTGCCAGCACCTCCGGGACAGGGGACGCTGGCTACACCTTC
- - TRBJ2-3 TRBV20-1 CSARTLADRDTQYF TGCAGTGCTAGAACACTGGCAGATCGAGATACGCAGTATTTT
TRBD1 - TRBJ1-6 TRBV12-3/TRBV12-4 CASSLSGTGTGSPLHF TGTGCCAGCAGTCTTTCCGGGACAGGGACGGGATCACCCCTCCACTTT
- - TRBJ1-5 TRBV10-2 CASSDEGPNQPQHF TGCGCCAGCAGTGATGAGGGGCCTAATCAGCCCCAGCATTTT
- - TRBJ1-5 TRBV2 CASSVSGNQPQHF TGTGCCAGCAGTGTATCCGGGAATCAGCCCCAGCATTTT
- - TRBJ2-7 TRBV6-5 CASRLTHLASYEQYF TGTGCCAGCAGATTGACACATCTGGCCTCCTACGAGCAGTACTTC
TRBD1 - TRBJ2-7 TRBV5-1 CASSLGDRNVYEQYF TGCGCCAGCAGCTTGGGGGACAGGAATGTCTACGAGCAGTACTTC
- - TRBJ2-2 TRBV12-3/TRBV12-4 CASNPNTGELFF TGTGCCAGCAACCCGAACACCGGGGAGCTGTTTTTT
- - TRBJ2-2 TRBV12-2 CASRLLAGGAGELFF TGTGCAAGTCGCCTTTTAGCGGGAGGGGCCGGGGAGCTGTTTTTT
- once TRBJ2-5 TRBV20-1 CSALRGAKTQYF TGCAGTGCCCTACGGGGGGCGAAGACCCAGTACTTC
- - TRBJ2-7 TRBV5-1 CASSLFDGGYEQYF TGCGCCAGCAGCTTGTTTGATGGGGGATACGAGCAGTACTTC
- - TRBJ1-1 TRBV5-1 CASSSGLTERNTEAFF TGCGCCAGCAGCTCAGGATTGACAGAGAGGAACACTGAAGCTTTCTTT
- - TRBJ2-2 TRBV7-6 CASSLRANTGELFF TGTGCCAGCAGCTTACGGGCCAACACCGGGGAGCTGTTTTTT
TRBD2 once TRBJ2-1 TRBV20-1 CSAKVWTSGGNEQFF TGCAGTGCTAAGGTCTGGACTAGTGGCGGCAATGAGCAGTTCTTC
- few TRBJ2-5 TRBV7-2 CASTIAAHETQYF TGTGCCAGCACCATAGCGGCTCACGAGACCCAGTACTTC
TRBD1 - TRBJ2-7 TRBV20-1 CSASQTTGGISYEQYF TGCAGTGCTAGCCAAACGACAGGGGGGATCTCCTACGAGCAGTACTTC
- few TRBJ2-7 TRBV7-2 CASSLGVVLNYEQYF TGTGCCAGCAGCTTAGGGGTGGTTCTGAACTACGAGCAGTACTTC
- - TRBJ2-7 TRBV7-6 CASSSQGRSYEQYF TGTGCCAGCAGCTCACAGGGTAGATCCTACGAGCAGTACTTC
- - TRBJ1-2 TRBV15 CATSRDLDNYGYTF TGTGCCACCAGCAGAGATCTTGATAACTATGGCTACACCTTC
- - TRBJ1-6 TRBV7-6 CASSLGGNNSPLHF TGTGCCAGCAGCTTGGGGGGGAATAATTCACCCCTCCACTTT
TRBD2 few TRBJ2-7 TRBV27 CASSRGTGTSGSYEQYF TGTGCCAGCAGCCGGGGCACCGGGACTAGCGGATCCTACGAGCAGTACTTC
TRBD2 - TRBJ2-1 TRBV5-1 CASSLGGGRSYNEQFF TGCGCCAGCAGCTTGGGGGGCGGGAGGAGCTACAATGAGCAGTTCTTC
- large TRBJ2-5 TRBV7-9 CASRVDMNQETQYF TGTGCCAGCAGGGTCGACATGAACCAGGAGACCCAGTACTTC
TRBD1 - TRBJ1-2 TRBV20-1 CSARDRGTINYGYTF TGCAGTGCTAGGGACAGGGGGACAATCAACTATGGCTACACCTTC
- - TRBJ1-5 TRBV20-1 CSALYSNQPQHF TGCAGTGCTCTATATAGCAATCAGCCCCAGCATTTT
TRBD1 - TRBJ1-2 TRBV20-1 CSARDVMRTGDYGYTF TGCAGTGCTAGAGATGTAATGAGGACAGGGGACTATGGCTACACCTTC
- - TRBJ1-1 TRBV6-5 CASSYRQGKGTEAFF TGTGCCAGCAGTTACCGGCAGGGGAAGGGCACTGAAGCTTTCTTT